Following are 21 T cell receptor beta chains from one sample sequenced in a study of CD8 T cells in ankylosing spondylitis. In TCRdb, the 5' RACE reads were re-called with MiXCR into one record per CDR3 protein. The table records 150,000 to 200,000 distinct CDR3 sequences, around 13% of them present only once. Sequences were obtained from blood, either unsorted or a sorted T cell fraction (not recorded which). The receptors shown here come from a female donor with ankylosing spondylitis or in good health (not recorded which).

The chain couples TRBV18 to TRBJ2-7, with a tentative D call TRBD2 (6 bases). Trimming took 2 bases from V and 6 from J, leaving 11 bases between them. The germline V gene encodes CDR1 KGHSH and CDR2 LQKENI. There are 13 residues in the CDR3. The CDR3 spells CASSPSAGSEQYF. CDR3 sequence (DNA): TGTGCCAGCTCACCATCGGCGGGAAGCGAGCAGTACTTC.

This clonotype showed up many times. This chain links TRBV5-1 with TRBJ2-7; a possible D gene is TRBD1 (6 bases). CDR3 size: 14 residues. Germline lookup yields CDR1 SGHRS and CDR2 YFSETQ. Deletions cut 2 bases from V and 7 bases from J, with 16 bases between. CDR3 bases: TGCGCCAGCAGCTTACGACAGGACCCCCTTGAGCAGTACTTC. It is translated as CASSLRQDPLEQYF.

This clonotype was detected ten times or more. This chain uses TRBV6-2 or TRBV6-3 with TRBJ2-1; no firm D call. The CDR3 contains 12 residues. In germline, CDR1 is MNHEY, CDR2 SVGEGT. The germline V and J ends were trimmed by 6 bases and 8 bases, with 11 bases remaining between them. CDR3 sequence (DNA): TGTGCCAGCAGGACCAGTCTTCATGAGCAGTTCTTC. Residues: CASRTSLHEQFF.

In its sample, this clonotype was seen many times. The genes are TRBV20-1 and TRBJ2-1; no clear D gene. The CDR3 length is 13 residues. The ends were cut back, 0 bases at V and 5 bases at J, with 8 bases in the middle. Germline values: CDR1 DFQATT, CDR2 SNEGSKA (reference sequence). The CDR3 region has the DNA TGCAGTGCTAGAGATCGTCAGCACAATGAGCAGTTCTTC. Protein product: CSARDRQHNEQFF.

The chain uses TRBV27 and TRBJ2-1; D is perhaps TRBD2 (5 bases). This CDR3 region has 15 residues. CDR1 and CDR2 (germline): MNHEY, SMNVEV (reference sequence). V was clipped by 2 bases and J by 8 bases, with 16 bases between them. This CDR3 is CASSLNGLPAYEQFF. CDR3 nucleotides: TGTGCCAGCAGTTTAAATGGACTTCCGGCTTATGAGCAGTTCTTC.

The J gene is TRBJ2-4, the V gene TRBV15, with D unresolved. Germline V gives CDR1 LNHNV, CDR2 YYDKDF (reference sequence). The V end was cut by 0 bases, the J end by 8 bases, with 5 bases between. CDR3 length: 12 residues. CDR3 loop: CATSRELDIQYF. The CDR3 DNA reads as TGTGCCACCAGCAGAGAGTTGGACATTCAGTACTTC.

On this clonotype: This could be a read error, since a much larger clone is one nucleotide away. The chain uses TRBV5-6 and TRBJ1-5, with 7 nucleotides matching TRBD1. Germline V gene sequence: CDR1 SGHDT, CDR2 YYEEEE. This CDR3 is built from 17 residues. The CDR3 reads CAGSRLRDSHSNQPQHF. The CDR3 DNA reads TGTGCCGGCAGCCGACTCCGGGACAGCCATAGCAATCAGCCCCAGCATTTT.

This clonotype was recorded many times. This chain joins TRBV6-6 and TRBJ2-3; D remains ambiguous. V dropped 8 bases and J dropped 1 base, with 10 bases sitting between them. Germline V lookup: CDR1 MNHNY, CDR2 SVGAGI (reference sequence). The CDR3 has 13 residues. CDR3 loop: CASYDGGTDTQYF. As DNA, the CDR3 is TGTGCCAGCTACGATGGGGGCACAGATACGCAGTATTTT.

The rearrangement joins TRBV30 to TRBJ2-5; the match to TRBD2 covers 13 bases. From germline, CDR1 is GTSNPN and CDR2 SVGIG (reference sequence). The ends lost 2 bases at V and 8 bases at J; junction bases unmatched: 20. This CDR3 has 19 residues. CDR3 DNA sequence: TGTGCCTGGAGTCCAGACGGACTAGCGGGAGTCCCGGGGTGGGTAACCCAGTACTTC. Amino acids: CAWSPDGLAGVPGWVTQYF. Drawing the rest from reference TRBV30 and TRBJ2-5, the complete variable domain is SQTIHQWPATLVQPVGSPLSLECTVEGTSNPNLYWYRQAAGRGLQLLFYSVGIGQISSEVPQNLSASRPQDRQFILSSKKLLLSDSGFYLCAWSPDGLAGVPGWVTQYFGPGTRLLVL.

The J gene is TRBJ2-3, the V gene TRBV7-9; 8 positions match TRBD2. V dropped 1 base and J dropped 2; count of bases not matched to a gene: 5. CDR3 length equals 16 residues. From germline, CDR1 is SEHNR and CDR2 FQNEAQ (reference sequence). The CDR3 region has the DNA TGTGCCAGCAGCTTAGGTAGCGGGACCCACACAGATACGCAGTATTTT. Translating it yields CASSLGSGTHTDTQYF.

This clonotype was recorded at least ten times. The V gene is TRBV7-2, the J gene TRBJ1-3; D possibly corresponds to TRBD1 (5 bases). The germline gives CDR1 SGHTA, CDR2 FQGNSA. CDR3 length: 16 amino acids. V was cut by 3 bases and J by 0 bases, with 12 bases left in between. CDR3 sequence: CASSFKDSYSGNTIYF. CDR3 bases: TGTGCCAGCAGCTTCAAAGACAGCTACTCTGGAAACACCATATATTTT.

Of note for this clonotype: A much bigger clone sits one base away, suggesting this may be a read error. The gene calls are TRBV12-5 and TRBJ1-5; D is perhaps TRBD1 (5 bases). Germline V gene data show CDR1 as LGHNT and CDR2 as FRNRAP. The germline V and J ends were trimmed by 1 base and 3 bases, with 16 bases remaining between them. CDR3 length: 17 amino acids. CDR3 sequence (DNA): TGTGCTAGTGGTTTGGCAGGGCATGTGCAAAACAATCAGCCCCAGCATTTT. Its translation: CASGLAGHVQNNQPQHF.

This clonotype was recorded at least ten times. J is TRBJ2-2 and V is TRBV7-3; 7 bases align to TRBD1. This CDR3 has 14 amino acids. Germline values: CDR1 SGHTA, CDR2 FQGTGA. The V segment lost 4 bases and the J segment 6 bases; nucleotides outside the gene matches: 5. The CDR3 region has the DNA TGTGCCAGCAGCTCCCGGACAGGTCCCGGGGAGCTGTTTTTT. Translating gives CASSSRTGPGELFF.

This clonotype was detected ten times or more. The CDR3 DNA reads TGTGCCAGCTCACCGGAGGGGTCCACCATATATTTT. Protein product: CASSPEGSTIYF. The rearrangement links TRBV18 to TRBJ1-3; tentatively, D is TRBD1 (5 bases). V gave up 3 bases and J gave up 9 bases, with 9 bases separating them. CDR3 length equals 12 residues. The germline V gene has CDR1 KGHSH and CDR2 LQKENI. Full variable domain (remainder filled in from reference TRBV18 and TRBJ1-3): NAGVMQNPRHLVRRRGQEARLRCSPMKGHSHVYWYRQLPEEGLKFMVYLQKENIIDESGMPKERFSAEFPKEGPSILRIQQVVRGDSAAYFCASSPEGSTIYFGEGSWLTVV.

This clonotype was seen repeatedly, ten times or more. This chain links TRBV20-1 with TRBJ2-2; the match to TRBD1 covers 7 bases. Germline V lookup: CDR1 DFQATT, CDR2 SNEGSKA (reference sequence). V lost 3 bases to trimming and J lost 5 bases; unmatched junction nucleotides: 9. The CDR3 totals 15 residues. The CDR3 bases are TGCAGTGCTAGGACAGGGCTTCTGGGGACCGGGGAGCTGTTTTTT. It codes for CSARTGLLGTGELFF.

This clonotype was detected only a few times. This chain connects TRBV5-4 to TRBJ2-1, with D unclear. V was trimmed by 0 bases and J by 4 bases, leaving 5 bases between them. Per germline, CDR1 SGHNT and CDR2 YYREEE (reference sequence). The CDR3 has 13 residues. CDR3 nucleotides: TGTGCCAGCAGCTTGGATCAGTACAATGAGCAGTTCTTC. Its protein product is CASSLDQYNEQFF.

This clonotype was recorded a few times. The CDR3 is CSARVSGTGGTEAFF. The CDR3, as DNA: TGCAGTGCTAGAGTAAGCGGGACAGGCGGCACTGAAGCTTTCTTT. The chain combines TRBV20-1 with TRBJ1-1; 8 bases fit TRBD1. Germline V lookup: CDR1 DFQATT, CDR2 SNEGSKA (reference sequence). V lost 1 base to trimming and J lost 4 bases; unmatched junction nucleotides: 8. The CDR3 sequence is 15 residues long.

This clonotype was counted many times. This rearrangement joins TRBV12-3 or TRBV12-4 to TRBJ2-1; D gene ambiguous. Between the trimmed V and J ends, which lost 2 bases and 6 bases, there was a span of 14 bases. This CDR3 is 15 amino acids long. CDR3 sequence reads: CASSLSVISANEQFF. For the CDR3, the DNA is TGTGCCAGCAGTTTATCAGTTATATCAGCCAATGAGCAGTTCTTC.

In its sample, this clonotype was seen many times. V and J are TRBV5-1 and TRBJ2-1; D might be TRBD2 (6 bases). V lost 4 bases and J lost 4, with 21 bases in between. CDR3 length: 17 residues. Per germline, CDR1 SGHRS and CDR2 YFSETQ. The CDR3: CASSDSILLAGYNEQFF. DNA for the CDR3: TGCGCCAGCAGCGACAGCATACTACTCGCGGGATACAATGAGCAGTTCTTC.

Comment on this clonotype: A read error may be the cause here, since a much bigger clone is one base away. J is TRBJ1-6 and V is TRBV7-9; a weak D match, TRBD1 (6 bases). This CDR3 has 13 amino acids. Germline V lookup: CDR1 SEHNR, CDR2 FQNEAQ (reference sequence). This CDR3 reads CASNLGQNSPLHF. The CDR3 nucleotides read TGTGCCAGCAACTTAGGACAGAATTCACCCCTCCACTTT.

The gene calls are TRBV20-1 and TRBJ2-4; tentatively, D is TRBD1 (6 bases). The germline V gene has CDR1 DFQATT and CDR2 SNEGSKA (reference sequence). V lost 3 bases and J 15 bases, leaving 30 bases between the germline ends. CDR3 length: 16 amino acids. CDR3 sequence: CSASDVFESDRGPLYF. The CDR3 DNA reads TGCAGTGCTAGTGACGTCTTCGAATCGGACAGAGGGCCGCTGTACTTC.